This T cell receptor beta chain was retrieved from a study of blood T cell repertoires in COVID-19. Residents of about two dozen US areas, aged 18 to 89 years, made up the participants. Participants' reported clinical history set cohort assignment. The authors' processing: Reference gene primer amplification yielded estimated nucleated cell counts. The method was immunoSEQ multiplex PCR; TCRdb's version includes in-frame clones alone and lacks a portion of them. V and J calls and clone size are those listed in that table; D and trimming were worked out from the DNA. The sample consists of about 380,000 clones, more than 75% of them appearing once. CDR1 is SGHKS and CDR2 is YYEKEE in the germline V gene (reference sequence). The ends were cut back, 4 bases at V and 5 bases at J, with 6 bases in the middle. The length of the CDR3 is 12 residues.

The sequence derives from a woman between 18 and 30 years old who had recovered from COVID-19. The chain employs TRBV5-5 and TRBJ2-2; D is undetermined. Material for sequencing was PBMCs or T cells enriched from blood (not recorded which). CDR3 sequence: CASSPYTGELFF. CDR3 sequence (DNA): TGTGCCAGCAGCCCTTATACCGGGGAGCTGTTTTTT.